This entry is about one T cell receptor beta chain. The data belong to a study of CD8 T cells in ankylosing spondylitis. The junction had 6 bases not matched to a gene; V was cut back by 1 base and J by 5 bases. CDR1 and CDR2 (germline): MGHRA, YSYEKL. This CDR3 comprises 16 residues. Via MiXCR, TCRdb re-called the 5' RACE reads, giving one row per CDR3 protein. Altogether 250,000 to 300,000 distinct CDR3 sequences are present, about 20% being singletons, with the ten largest covering more than 25%. The V call is TRBV4-1, the J call TRBJ2-1, with TRBD2 matching 9 bases. The clonotype originates from a male donor with ankylosing spondylitis or in good health (not recorded which). Sequenced material: blood, either unsorted or a sorted T cell fraction (not recorded which). CDR3 residues: CASSQAGLAPDNEQFF. DNA for the CDR3: TGCGCCAGCAGCCAAGCCGGACTAGCGCCGGACAATGAGCAGTTCTTC.